What follows are 12 T cell receptor beta chains derived from one specimen sequenced in a study of blood T cell repertoires in COVID-19. Profiled with immunoSEQ multiplex PCR; TCRdb holds only in-frame clones, not every one. The profile shows 300,000 to 400,000 clones, around 80% of them singletons. Sequenced sample: peripheral blood. The receptors originated from a man aged 25-45 years with active or convalescent COVID-19.

The chain combines TRBV2 with TRBJ2-3; D remains ambiguous. The CDR3 is made up of 13 amino acids. Per the germline V gene, CDR1 is SNHLY and CDR2 is FYNNEI. V lost 4 bases and J 9 bases, leaving 14 bases between the germline ends. The DNA for the CDR3 is TGTGCCAGCAGTGTTCTCCTGACCGGGACGCAGTATTTT. It is translated as CASSVLLTGTQYF.

This clone has more than one count but fewer than ten. The rearrangement links TRBV4-2 to TRBJ1-1, with D maybe TRBD1 (5 bases). The CDR3 runs 15 residues. Per germline, CDR1 LGHNA and CDR2 YNFKEQ. The V end lost 1 base, the J end lost 1 base, and 10 bases lay between the germline ends. The CDR3: CASSQVWDSNTEAFF. The CDR3 coding sequence is TGTGCCAGCAGCCAAGTCTGGGACTCGAACACTGAAGCTTTCTTT.

The chain couples TRBV7-9 to TRBJ2-7; D unclear. Between the trimmed V and J ends, which lost 5 bases and 5 bases, there was a span of 13 bases. Germline V lookup: CDR1 SEHNR, CDR2 FQNEAQ (reference sequence). This CDR3 spans 13 amino acids. The CDR3 loop is CASSSEWVDEQYF. Written as DNA, the CDR3 is TGTGCCAGCAGCAGCGAGTGGGTCGACGAGCAGTACTTC.

Only a few counts were recorded for this clone. This chain joins TRBV15 and TRBJ1-2; TRBD1 agrees at 8 bases. Trimming took 3 bases from V and 3 from J; bases not matched to a gene: 3. The CDR3 spans 14 residues. Germline lookup yields CDR1 LNHNV and CDR2 YYDKDF (reference sequence). DNA for the CDR3: TGTGCCACCAGCAGGGGACAGGCAGACTATGGCTACACCTTC. This gives the protein CATSRGQADYGYTF.

The V and J genes are TRBV30 and TRBJ2-3; D gene ambiguous. Trimming removed 2 bases from V and 0 bases from J, with 9 bases in between. Germline V gives CDR1 GTSNPN, CDR2 SVGIG (reference sequence). This CDR3 region has 14 residues. CDR3 coding DNA: TGTGCCTGGAGTACGACACGGAGCACAGATACGCAGTATTTT. As protein: CAWSTTRSTDTQYF.

The chain combines TRBV7-7 with TRBJ2-3; TRBD1 is a possible D gene (5 bases). Germline V lookup: CDR1 SSHAT, CDR2 FNYEAQ (reference sequence). V gave up 4 bases and J gave up 1 base, with 9 bases separating them. The CDR3 loop spans 14 amino acids. The CDR3 loop reads CASSSLGGTDTQYF. CDR3 nucleotide sequence: TGTGCCAGCAGCTCCCTAGGGGGCACAGATACGCAGTATTTT.

The chain uses TRBV18 and TRBJ1-3, with a tentative D call TRBD1 (6 bases). V dropped 5 bases and J dropped 0 bases, with 14 bases sitting between them. The CDR3 runs to 16 residues. Germline values: CDR1 KGHSH, CDR2 LQKENI. In DNA, the CDR3 is TGTGCCAGCTCAAGACGGACAGATAGCTCTGGAAACACCATATATTTT. It codes for CASSRRTDSSGNTIYF.

The CDR3 sequence: CASSQGLAYTGELFF. CDR3 nucleotides: TGTGCCAGCAGCCAGGGACTAGCGTACACCGGGGAGCTGTTTTTT. The chain couples TRBV3-1 (or the pseudogene TRBV3-2) to TRBJ2-2; TRBD2 aligns across 10 bases. The junction had 1 base not matched to a gene; V was cut back by 3 bases and J by 3 bases. Germline V gives CDR1 LGHDT, CDR2 YNNKEL (reference sequence). CDR3 length: 15 amino acids.

This clone was seen once. The V and J genes are TRBV9 and TRBJ2-2, with D possibly TRBD1 on 5 matching bases. This CDR3 comprises 18 residues. V lost 3 bases to trimming and J lost 2 bases, with 20 bases between them. CDR1 is SGDLS, CDR2 YYNGEE, per germline. DNA of the CDR3: TGTGCCAGCAGCGGACACCGCAGGACATCAATAAACACCGGGGAGCTGTTTTTT. Translated, it gives CASSGHRRTSINTGELFF. The complete variable domain, with remaining parts taken from reference TRBV9 and TRBJ2-2, reads DSGVTQTPKHLITATGQRVTLRCSPRSGDLSVYWYQQSLDQGLQFLIQYYNGEERAKGNILERFSAQQFPDLHSELNLSSLELGDSALYFCASSGHRRTSINTGELFFGEGSRLTVL.

The chain links TRBV19 to TRBJ2-7; TRBD1 aligns across 7 bases. V lost 6 bases and J lost 1; bases outside the gene matches: 6. This CDR3 contains 14 residues. Per germline, CDR1 LNHDA and CDR2 SQIVND (reference sequence). The CDR3 region is CASSLTGSSYEQYF. CDR3 nucleotide sequence: TGTGCCAGTAGCCTGACAGGGAGTTCCTACGAGCAGTACTTC.

The chain combines TRBV5-6 with TRBJ1-6, with D unclear. CDR1 SGHDT and CDR2 YYEEEE come from the germline V gene. This CDR3 comprises 15 residues. Trimming took 0 bases from V and 10 from J, leaving 14 bases between them. DNA for the CDR3: TGTGCCAGCAGCTTGGATCCAGGAGGCGAATCACCCCTCCACTTT. Protein product: CASSLDPGGESPLHF.

The CDR3 sequence: CASSRRTDTQYF. The DNA of the CDR3 is TGTGCCAGCAGCCGGCGCACAGATACGCAGTATTTT. The gene calls are TRBV3-1 (or the pseudogene TRBV3-2) and TRBJ2-3; D is ambiguous. This CDR3 comprises 12 residues. V was pared by 4 bases and J by 1 base, with 3 bases between. From germline, CDR1 is LGHDT and CDR2 YNNKEL (reference sequence).